The 6 T cell receptor beta chains below were found in one sample sequenced in a study of graft-versus-host responses after intestinal transplantation. Which antigens these TCRs recognize remains unknown. Profiled with immunoSEQ multiplex PCR; TCRdb holds only in-frame clones, not every one. The sample has about 110,000 clones; approximately 93% are singletons. The material sequenced was unstimulated CD8+ T cells sorted from spleen or lymph node cells, taken before transplant. These receptors all come from a human donor who was the organ donor for an intestinal transplant.

This rearrangement joins TRBV5-6 to TRBJ2-7; D is possibly TRBD1 (6 bases). Germline assignment: CDR1 SGHDT and CDR2 YYEEEE. The germline V and J ends were trimmed by 1 base and 5 bases, with 10 bases remaining between them. CDR3 length: 13 amino acids. This chain's CDR3 is CASSLTGNHEQYF. The CDR3 coding sequence is TGTGCCAGCAGCTTGACAGGGAACCACGAGCAGTACTTC.

The chain uses TRBV29-1 and TRBJ1-2, with D possibly matching TRBD1 (6 bases). The CDR3 contains 12 residues. CDR1 is SQVTM and CDR2 is ANQGSEA in the germline V gene. Trimming shortened V by 2 bases and J by 8 bases, and 12 bases separated the two germline ends. As DNA, the CDR3 is TGCAGCGTTGAACCGGGGGCGGGAGGCTACACCTTC. Protein: CSVEPGAGGYTF.

This clone was seen once. It is unclear where the CDR3 begins or ends on the DNA, so no DNA is shown, and the CDR3 is as TCRdb lists it. The V and J genes are TRBV27 and TRBJ2-7; the table calls TRBD2, which could not be checked here. Germline CDR1 MNHEY, CDR2 SMNVEV (reference sequence). Inclusive of both ends, the CDR3 amounts to 16 amino acids. The CDR3 reads CASSSSGLGSNYEQYF.

The chain couples TRBV27 to TRBJ2-3; 9 bases line up with TRBD2. Germline lookup yields CDR1 MNHEY and CDR2 SMNVEV (reference sequence). This CDR3 is built from 19 residues. The J segment lost 0 bases and the V segment lost 2 bases, leaving 12 bases of the junction unmatched. The CDR3 region has the DNA TGTGCCAGCAGTTTAACACCGGGTAGCGGGAGATCGAGCACAGATACGCAGTATTTT. Translating gives CASSLTPGSGRSSTDTQYF.

This chain connects TRBV2 to TRBJ2-1, with D hard to call. The CDR3 loop spans 16 amino acids. V lost 6 bases, J lost 7 bases, and 22 bases lay in between. CDR1 and CDR2 (germline): SNHLY, FYNNEI. The CDR3 bases are TGTGCCAGCAGACTGGCGGCTGCAATCTCTTTGAATGAGCAGTTCTTC. It translates to CASRLAAAISLNEQFF.

This chain connects TRBV19 to TRBJ1-4; 7 bases are a match to TRBD1. Germline trimming cut 9 bases from V and 6 bases from J; bases unmatched to any gene: 7. The CDR3 is 13 amino acids. Germline assignment: CDR1 LNHDA and CDR2 SQIVND (reference sequence). This CDR3 reads CASQGGQDEKLFF. CDR3 nucleotides: TGTGCCAGCCAAGGGGGCCAGGATGAAAAACTGTTTTTT.